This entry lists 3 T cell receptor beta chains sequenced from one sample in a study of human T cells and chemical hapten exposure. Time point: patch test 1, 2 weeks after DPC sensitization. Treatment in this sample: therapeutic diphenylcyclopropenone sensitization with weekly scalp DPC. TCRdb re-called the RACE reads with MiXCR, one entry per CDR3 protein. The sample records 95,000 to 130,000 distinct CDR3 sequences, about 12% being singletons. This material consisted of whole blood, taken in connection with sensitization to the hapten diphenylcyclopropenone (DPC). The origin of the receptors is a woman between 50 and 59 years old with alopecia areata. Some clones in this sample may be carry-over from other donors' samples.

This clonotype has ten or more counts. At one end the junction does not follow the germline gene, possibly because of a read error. As DNA, the CDR3 is TGTGCCAGCAGTTACGGTTTTCTGGCGAAGGCATTT. It yields the protein CASSYGFLAKAF. This chain uses TRBV6-2 or TRBV6-3 with TRBJ1-1; D ambiguous. The CDR3 spans 12 residues. Germline CDR1 and CDR2: MNHEY and SVGEGT.

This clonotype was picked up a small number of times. The CDR3 loop reads CASSRPRATHGLFF. In nucleotides, the CDR3 is TGTGCCAGTAGCCGACCCCGGGCCACCCATGGCCTGTTCTTC. The gene calls are TRBV19 and TRBJ2-1; no clear D gene. This CDR3 spans 14 amino acids. The V end lost 6 bases, the J end lost 15 bases, and 24 bases lay between the germline ends. Per germline, CDR1 LNHDA and CDR2 SQIVND (reference sequence).

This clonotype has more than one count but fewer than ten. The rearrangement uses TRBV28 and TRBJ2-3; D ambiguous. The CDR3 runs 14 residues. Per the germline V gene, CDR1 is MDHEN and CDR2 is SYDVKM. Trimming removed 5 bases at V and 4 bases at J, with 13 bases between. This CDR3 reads CASSLHRRADTQYF. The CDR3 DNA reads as TGTGCCAGCAGTCTCCACCGCCGGGCAGATACGCAGTATTTT.